The 13 T cell receptor beta chains given below trace back to one sample, sequenced in a study of metastatic and nonmetastatic thyroid tumors. Every patient was untreated before thyroid surgery. With MiXCR, TCRdb called clones anew from the PCR reads. Here the sample spans 43,000 or so clones, approximately 4.1% being singletons. Sample: blood. The receptors were sampled from a female donor with papillary thyroid cancer or a benign thyroid nodule (not recorded which). Some clones in this sample may be carry-over from other donors' samples.

In its sample, this clone was seen many times. The chain is built from TRBV28 and TRBJ2-1; D gene unclear. Per the germline V gene, CDR1 is MDHEN and CDR2 is SYDVKM. The CDR3 has 13 residues. Trimming shortened V by 7 bases and J by 0 bases, and 7 bases separated the two germline ends. The CDR3 bases are TGTGCCAGCATTCAAAGCTCCTACAATGAGCAGTTCTTC. Residues: CASIQSSYNEQFF.

This clone appeared many times. This may arise from a read error, as a much more abundant clone is one base away. This CDR3 is also generated by other DNA sequences in the sample. The V and J genes are TRBV11-2 and TRBJ2-1, with 12 bases matching TRBD2. This CDR3 has 14 residues. Germline CDR1 is SGHAT and CDR2 is FQNNGV. The CDR3: CASSWGLAGNEQFF. The CDR3 DNA is TGTGCCAGCAGCTGGGGACTAGCGGGTAATGAGCAGTTCTTT.

Comments on this clone: Being one base from a much bigger clone, this may be a read error. For the CDR3, the DNA is TGCGCCAGCAGCTTGATCGGGGACAGGGAGTCCGAGACCCAGTACTTC. Protein: CASSLIGDRESETQYF. The gene calls are TRBV5-1 and TRBJ2-5; TRBD1 aligns across 9 bases. From germline, CDR1 is SGHRS and CDR2 YFSETQ. The CDR3 spans 16 residues. V shed 1 base, J shed 5 bases, and the junction held 9 bases outside the gene matches. Full variable domain (rest looked up from reference TRBV5-1 and TRBJ2-5): KAGVTQTPRYLIKTRGQQVTLSCSPISGHRSVSWYQQTPGQGLQFLFEYFSETQRNKGNFPGRFSGRQFSNSRSEMNVSTLELGDSALYLCASSLIGDRESETQYFGPGTRLLVL.

This clone is medium-sized within its sample. The chain links TRBV6-5 to TRBJ1-1, with a weak D call TRBD1 (6 bases). Germline V lookup: CDR1 MNHEY, CDR2 SVGAGI. The CDR3 contains 15 residues. Trimming stripped 0 bases from V and 6 bases from J, with 14 bases between. The DNA for the CDR3 is TGTGCCAGCAGTTACTCGAACCGAGGGGGGGCTGAAGCTTTCTTT. Its protein product is CASSYSNRGGAEAFF.

Only a few counts were recorded for this clone. The chain couples TRBV27 to TRBJ1-2; tentative D call: TRBD1 (5 bases). Germline V CDR1 and CDR2: MNHEY, SMNVEV (reference sequence). Trimming stripped 2 bases from V and 4 bases from J, with 8 bases between. The CDR3 loop spans 13 amino acids. The CDR3 DNA reads as TGTGCCAGCAGTTTAGGGCAGGGCTATGGCTACACCTTC. Translating it yields CASSLGQGYGYTF.

This clone was recorded many times. Written as DNA, the CDR3 is TGTGCCAGCATGGGGGGCAGTTACACTGAAGCTTTCTTT. Protein sequence: CASMGGSYTEAFF. The chain recombines TRBV6-1 with TRBJ1-1, with D possibly matching TRBD1 (6 bases). CDR3 length equals 13 residues. V lost 7 bases and J 3 bases, leaving 12 bases between the germline ends. Germline V gene lookup returns CDR1 MNHNS and CDR2 SASEGT.

This clone was recorded at least ten times. The genes are TRBV5-4 and TRBJ2-1; D is possibly TRBD2 (5 bases). V dropped 2 bases and J dropped 6 bases, with 15 bases sitting between them. CDR1 is SGHNT, CDR2 YYREEE, per germline (reference sequence). This CDR3 contains 15 residues. CDR3 nucleotide sequence: TGTGCCAGCAGCTTAAGTGGGAGAACCACCAATGAGCAGTTCTTC. Encoded protein: CASSLSGRTTNEQFF.

This clone was seen repeatedly, ten times or more. The chain combines TRBV30 with TRBJ1-6, with a tentative D call TRBD1 (5 bases). The CDR3 extends over 12 amino acids. Germline V gene data show CDR1 as GTSNPN and CDR2 as SVGIG (reference sequence). V was clipped by 4 bases and J by 6 bases, with 7 bases between them. The CDR3 protein is CAWTRVNSPLHF. CDR3 DNA: TGTGCCTGGACCAGGGTTAATTCACCCCTCCACTTT.

This clone was observed a few times. At one end the junction does not follow the germline gene, possibly because of a read error. The rearrangement uses TRBV12-3 or TRBV12-4 and TRBJ2-3; 13 bases align to TRBD2. The CDR3 is 16 residues long. CDR3 DNA: TGTGCCAGCAAACGGACTAGCGGGGGTAGCACAGGTACGCAGTATTTT. This codes for CASKRTSGGSTGTQYF.

This clone occurred many times. J is TRBJ2-2 and V is TRBV5-4; D possibly corresponds to TRBD1 (5 bases). Per the germline V gene, CDR1 is SGHNT and CDR2 is YYREEE (reference sequence). Trimming stripped 4 bases from V and 2 bases from J, with 12 bases between. There are 15 residues in the CDR3. In DNA form, the CDR3 reads TGTGCCAGCAGCCACGACAGCTATAACACCGGGGAGCTGTTTTTT. Its protein product is CASSHDSYNTGELFF.

This CDR3 is CASSDERESYYNEQFF. The CDR3 nucleotides read TGTGCCAGCAGTGACGAAAGGGAGAGTTACTACAATGAGCAGTTCTTC. The chain has TRBV6-4 and TRBJ2-1; possibly TRBD2 for D (5 bases). The CDR3 loop spans 16 amino acids. Germline CDR1 MRHNA, CDR2 SNTAGT. Trimming removed 2 bases at V and 3 bases at J, with 14 bases between.

This clone was counted at least ten times. The chain is built from TRBV11-1 and TRBJ2-1; TRBD2 matches 11 bases. Trimming removed 5 bases from V and 3 bases from J; junction bases left unmatched: 9. The CDR3 totals 17 residues. CDR1 and CDR2 from the germline V gene are SGHAT and FQDESV (reference sequence). CDR3 protein: CASSHSGTSGNYNEQFF. CDR3 coding DNA: TGTGCCAGCAGCCATTCTGGGACTAGCGGAAACTACAATGAGCAGTTCTTC.

Ten or more counts support this clone. This chain links TRBV20-1 with TRBJ2-7, with 8 bases fitting TRBD1. The ends lost 4 bases at V and 2 bases at J; junction bases unmatched: 4. The germline V gene encodes CDR1 DFQATT and CDR2 SNEGSKA (reference sequence). The CDR3 has 13 amino acids. CDR3 sequence reads: CSATTGEPYEQYF. The CDR3 DNA is TGCAGTGCTACGACAGGGGAACCCTACGAGCAGTACTTC.